These T cell receptor beta chains were read from a single sample in a study of T-cell reconstitution after alpha-beta-depleted transplantation in children. Each CDR3 protein is one row after TCRdb ran MiXCR on the PCR reads. The sample includes hundreds of thousands of distinct CDR3 sequences, about an eighth seen only once; the top ten take around 2.2%. Sequencing was performed on PBMCs, mostly from graft donor cells, taken 360 days after TCRalphabeta/CD19-depleted stem cell transplant. The receptors were sampled from a male patient between 10 and 17 years old who had a stem cell transplant for acute myeloid leukemia, so the T cells may come from the graft donor. Each CDR3 is given with its conserved first and last residue. D genes are given only for firm matches. Rows give clone size only sometimes, using once, few, many, or a class for an expanded clone.

CDR3aa	CDR3nt	j_gene	v_gene	d_gene	abundance
CASSFEGRQETQYF	TGTGCCAGCAGTTTCGAGGGCAGGCAAGAGACCCAGTACTTC	TRBJ2-5	TRBV12-3/TRBV12-4	.	.
CASSRPSSLLGTEAFF	TGTGCCAGCAGCCGGCCGTCTAGCCTCCTGGGGACTGAAGCTTTCTTT	TRBJ1-1	TRBV6-2/TRBV6-3	.	few
CASSKPSGRAGNSGANVLTF	TGTGCCAGCAGCAAACCAAGCGGGAGGGCCGGGAACTCTGGGGCCAACGTCCTGACTTTC	TRBJ2-6	TRBV6-2/TRBV6-3	TRBD2	once
CASSKEFRRPRSSYEQYF	TGTGCCAGCAGCAAAGAGTTCCGACGTCCCAGGAGCTCCTACGAGCAGTACTTC	TRBJ2-7	TRBV21-1	.	once
CASSARDRRLKNIQYF	TGTGCCAGCAGCGCCCGGGACAGACGTCTCAAAAACATTCAGTACTTC	TRBJ2-4	TRBV11-1	TRBD1	.
CASRRSGRAFQETQYF	TGTGCCAGCAGACGCAGCGGGAGGGCCTTCCAAGAGACCCAGTACTTC	TRBJ2-5	TRBV27	TRBD2	.
CASRYGLAGRAQETQYF	TGTGCCAGCAGATATGGACTAGCGGGACGAGCACAAGAGACCCAGTACTTC	TRBJ2-5	TRBV28	TRBD2	many
CASSLPLRWSRNTDNEQFF	TGTGCCAGCAGTTTACCGTTGAGGTGGAGTAGAAATACCGACAATGAGCAGTTCTTC	TRBJ2-1	TRBV28	.	few
CSAQAPGLAGYNEQFF	TGCAGTGCCCAGGCTCCGGGACTAGCGGGTTACAATGAGCAGTTCTTC	TRBJ2-1	TRBV20-1	TRBD2	once
CASSYPGGHHNEQFF	TGTGCCAGCAGTTATCCGGGAGGGCACCACAATGAGCAGTTCTTC	TRBJ2-1	TRBV28	TRBD2	.
CATSDPRLARSRDTQYF	TGTGCCACCAGTGATCCAAGGCTAGCGCGAAGCAGAGATACGCAGTATTTT	TRBJ2-3	TRBV24-1	.	.
CASSQGDRSFVDEQFF	TGCGCCAGCAGCCAAGGCGATCGGAGTTTTGTAGATGAGCAGTTCTTC	TRBJ2-1	TRBV4-3	.	few
CASSLRTPGGYTF	TGTGCCAGCAGTTTGAGGACACCGGGAGGCTACACCTTC	TRBJ1-2	TRBV12-3/TRBV12-4	.	many
CASSLTGLYEQYF	TGTGCCAGCAGCCTTACAGGGTTATACGAGCAGTACTTC	TRBJ2-7	TRBV7-2	.	many
CASSYHGPYNQPQHF	TGTGCCAGCAGTTATCATGGACCGTACAATCAGCCCCAGCATTTT	TRBJ1-5	TRBV6-2/TRBV6-3	.	few
CSVGSGPYEQYF	TGCAGCGTGGGGTCAGGACCCTACGAGCAGTACTTC	TRBJ2-7	TRBV29-1	.	many
CASSLPSPREGEQYF	TGTGCCAGCAGTTTACCCTCCCCCAGGGAGGGCGAGCAGTACTTC	TRBJ2-7	TRBV28	TRBD2	few
CSAIWQGGDEQYF	TGCAGTGCTATCTGGCAGGGAGGTGATGAGCAGTACTTC	TRBJ2-7	TRBV20-1	.	few
CASSPLNGRDEQYF	TGTGCCAGCTCACCACTTAACGGGAGGGACGAGCAGTACTTC	TRBJ2-7	TRBV18	TRBD2	.
CSVEHMGLEAFF	TGCAGCGTTGAACATATGGGCCTTGAAGCTTTCTTT	TRBJ1-1	TRBV29-1	.	many
CSVQGSGRRSYNEQFF	TGCAGCGTTCAAGGTAGCGGGAGGCGCTCCTACAATGAGCAGTTCTTC	TRBJ2-1	TRBV29-1	TRBD2	.
CASSSVGTSGTETQYF	TGCGCCAGCAGCTCCGTCGGGACTAGCGGGACAGAGACCCAGTACTTC	TRBJ2-5	TRBV5-1	TRBD2	few
CASSLAKLASGFTGELFF	TGTGCCAGCAGCTTGGCCAAGCTGGCTAGCGGGTTCACCGGGGAGCTGTTTTTT	TRBJ2-2	TRBV5-6	TRBD2	.
CASSKGTSGRETQYF	TGTGCCAGCAGCAAAGGGACTAGCGGGAGGGAGACCCAGTACTTC	TRBJ2-5	TRBV21-1	.	few
CATSRVQRESLNTGELFF	TGTGCCACCAGCAGAGTACAAAGGGAAAGCCTAAACACCGGGGAGCTGTTTTTT	TRBJ2-2	TRBV15	.	.
CSASLAVEAFF	TGCAGTGCTAGCTTGGCAGTTGAAGCTTTCTTT	TRBJ1-1	TRBV20-1	.	.
CASSDLIMSGQGYYGYTF	TGTGCCAGCAGTGACCTGATAATGAGTGGACAGGGATACTATGGCTACACCTTC	TRBJ1-2	TRBV25-1	TRBD1	few
CASSLDGKTDTQYF	TGTGCCAGCAGTTTGGACGGGAAAACAGATACGCAGTATTTT	TRBJ2-3	TRBV27	.	few
CASTFQAGGTYNEQFF	TGTGCCAGCACCTTCCAAGCGGGAGGGACCTACAATGAGCAGTTCTTC	TRBJ2-1	TRBV12-3/TRBV12-4	TRBD2	.
CASSQRRSDEQYF	TGTGCCAGCAGTCAAAGGAGGAGCGACGAGCAGTACTTC	TRBJ2-7	TRBV12-3/TRBV12-4	.	.
CASSPPRSSASYEQYF	TGCGCCAGCAGCCCGCCGCGGTCTAGCGCGAGCTACGAGCAGTACTTC	TRBJ2-7	TRBV5-1	.	few
CASSLGQISPLHF	TGCGCCAGCAGCTTGGGACAAATTTCACCCCTCCACTTT	TRBJ1-6	TRBV5-1	.	few
CSVGSGSLETQYF	TGCAGCGTTGGTAGCGGGAGTTTGGAGACCCAGTACTTC	TRBJ2-5	TRBV29-1	TRBD2	.
CASSVPSWAAGSRRDTQYF	TGTGCCAGCAGTGTACCCTCTTGGGCTGCGGGGTCCCGAAGAGATACGCAGTATTTT	TRBJ2-3	TRBV28	.	few
CASRGIRSEALGELFF	TGTGCCAGCAGGGGGATTAGGAGCGAAGCTTTAGGGGAGCTGTTTTTT	TRBJ2-2	TRBV7-2	.	.
CASSHRLASSYEQYF	TGTGCCAGCAGCCACCGACTAGCATCCTCCTACGAGCAGTACTTC	TRBJ2-7	TRBV7-2	TRBD2	few
CASSVAGLEVGELFF	TGTGCCAGCAGCGTAGCGGGACTGGAAGTTGGGGAGCTGTTTTTT	TRBJ2-2	TRBV9	.	.
CASSYGDRESYEQYF	TGTGCCAGCAGCTACGGGGACAGGGAATCCTACGAGCAGTACTTC	TRBJ2-7	TRBV7-6	TRBD1	.
CSVEPRLAGVYNEQFF	TGCAGCGTTGAACCCCGACTAGCGGGAGTCTACAATGAGCAGTTCTTC	TRBJ2-1	TRBV29-1	TRBD2	many
CSARGVGVAGKNEQYF	TGCAGTGCTAGGGGGGTGGGGGTAGCGGGAAAAAACGAGCAGTACTTC	TRBJ2-7	TRBV20-1	TRBD2	many
CASSTTTGKRETQYF	TGTGCCAGCAGTACCACGACAGGGAAGAGGGAGACCCAGTACTTC	TRBJ2-5	TRBV27	TRBD1	few
CASSLLRSGAHEQFF	TGTGCCAGCAGCTTATTGCGGTCAGGGGCGCATGAGCAGTTCTTC	TRBJ2-1	TRBV7-2	.	.
CAISESIKSPYEQYF	TGTGCCATCAGTGAGTCAATCAAGAGTCCCTACGAGCAGTACTTC	TRBJ2-7	TRBV10-3	.	few
CASSLYRLGTGGTGANVLTF	TGTGCCAGCAGTTTATATAGGTTAGGGACAGGGGGAACTGGGGCCAACGTCCTGACTTTC	TRBJ2-6	TRBV27	TRBD1	few
CASGPGGGLTREQFF	TGTGCCAGCGGCCCCGGGGGGGGATTGACCCGTGAGCAGTTCTTC	TRBJ2-1	TRBV9	TRBD2	few
CSVGAGGTDTQYF	TGCAGCGTTGGGGCAGGGGGCACAGATACGCAGTATTTT	TRBJ2-3	TRBV29-1	.	many
CSARAGYIEQYF	TGCAGTGCTAGAGCGGGATATATCGAGCAGTACTTC	TRBJ2-7	TRBV20-1	.	few
CSVVKGPGVRYEQYF	TGCAGCGTTGTAAAAGGGCCAGGGGTCCGCTACGAGCAGTACTTC	TRBJ2-7	TRBV29-1	.	.
CASSYSPQGVSYNEQFF	TGTGCCAGCAGTTACTCGCCCCAGGGGGTAAGCTACAATGAGCAGTTCTTC	TRBJ2-1	TRBV6-5	TRBD1	few
CSARFGVHSYNEQFF	TGCAGTGCTAGATTCGGGGTTCACTCCTACAATGAGCAGTTCTTC	TRBJ2-1	TRBV20-1	.	.